This TCR beta chain was identified during a study of control samples from healthy donors and cancer patients. Assay used: immunoSEQ multiplex PCR; TCRdb lists only in-frame clones, some missing. The data show 150,000 to 200,000 clones, roughly 93% seen once. The CDR3 runs to 18 residues. The TCR comes from a man aged 18 to 30 in good health. V is TRBV7-5 and J is TRBJ1-5. TRBV7-5 is shown as a pseudogene. Sequencing input: blood. CDR3 DNA: TGTGCCAGAAGTCTGGGAGAGGGAATCCACCTGAGCAATCAGCCCCAGCATTTT. Translation: CARSLGEGIHLSNQPQHF.